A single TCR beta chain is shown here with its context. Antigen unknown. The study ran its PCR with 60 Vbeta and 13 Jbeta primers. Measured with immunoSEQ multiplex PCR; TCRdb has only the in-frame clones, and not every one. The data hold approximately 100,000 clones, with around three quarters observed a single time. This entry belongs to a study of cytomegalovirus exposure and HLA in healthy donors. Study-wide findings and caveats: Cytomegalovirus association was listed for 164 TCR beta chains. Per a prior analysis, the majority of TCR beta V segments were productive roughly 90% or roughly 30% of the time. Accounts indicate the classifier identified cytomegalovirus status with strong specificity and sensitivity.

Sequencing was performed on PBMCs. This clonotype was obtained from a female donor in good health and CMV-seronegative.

CDR3 coding DNA: TGTGCCTGGAGTGTACTTAGGACTAGCGGGGGGACGATAAACATTCAGTACTTC. Encoded protein: CAWSVLRTSGGTINIQYF. The V gene is TRBV30, the J gene TRBJ2-4; 14 bases line up with TRBD2. Unmatched junction bases numbered 10, after V lost 0 bases and J lost 6 bases. This CDR3 is 18 amino acids long. The V gene's germline CDR1 is GTSNPN and CDR2 SVGIG (reference sequence).